This is a list of T cell receptor beta chains from one sample in a study of shared clonotypes between healthy human individuals. The data were produced by immunoSEQ multiplex PCR, yet TCRdb's version contains in-frame clones alone and is incomplete. The sample lists roughly 2 million clones, roughly 94% occurring once. Material: naive CD4+ T cells sorted from blood. These receptors originate from a man between 18 and 29 years old in good health. Both conserved end residues are part of each CDR3. D genes are given only for firm matches. The size of a clone is reported for some rows only, either as once, few or many, or as a class for expanded clones.

clone_size: NA
j_call: TRBJ1-4
v_call: TRBV11-2
d_call: NA
cdr3_aa: CASSLDRTGEKLFF
cdr3_nt: TGTGCCAGCAGCTTAGATCGTACGGGGGAAAAACTGTTTTTT

clone_size: NA
j_call: TRBJ1-3
v_call: TRBV6-5
d_call: NA
cdr3_aa: CASSYSGSRDGNTIYF
cdr3_nt: TGTGCCAGCAGTTACTCGGGCAGCCGCGATGGAAACACCATATATTTT

clone_size: NA
j_call: TRBJ1-2
v_call: TRBV6-5
d_call: NA
cdr3_aa: CASSSPVANYGYTF
cdr3_nt: TGTGCCAGCAGTTCCCCCGTCGCTAACTATGGCTACACCTTC

clone_size: NA
j_call: TRBJ1-2
v_call: TRBV30
d_call: TRBD1
cdr3_aa: CAWRATGGDYGYTF
cdr3_nt: TGTGCCTGGAGAGCGACAGGGGGGGACTATGGCTACACCTTC

clone_size: once
j_call: TRBJ1-2
v_call: TRBV6-6
d_call: TRBD1
cdr3_aa: CASSLGQDIANYGYTF
cdr3_nt: TGTGCCAGCAGTCTAGGACAGGATATAGCTAACTATGGCTACACCTTC

clone_size: NA
j_call: TRBJ1-3
v_call: TRBV30
d_call: TRBD1
cdr3_aa: CALARGSGNTIYF
cdr3_nt: TGTGCCTTGGCCAGGGGGTCTGGAAACACCATATATTTT

clone_size: NA
j_call: TRBJ1-2
v_call: TRBV9
d_call: NA
cdr3_aa: CASSKTGTENGYTF
cdr3_nt: TGTGCCAGCAGCAAAACCGGGACCGAGAATGGCTACACCTTC

clone_size: NA
j_call: TRBJ2-4
v_call: TRBV7-9
d_call: NA
cdr3_aa: CASSSGQGLAKNIQYF
cdr3_nt: TGTGCCAGCAGCTCGGGTCAGGGGTTGGCCAAAAACATTCAGTACTTC

clone_size: few
j_call: TRBJ2-5
v_call: TRBV5-1
d_call: NA
cdr3_aa: CASSSPGHSIGTQYF
cdr3_nt: TGCGCCAGCAGCTCTCCGGGACATTCAATCGGGACCCAGTACTTC

clone_size: NA
j_call: TRBJ2-1
v_call: TRBV6-5
d_call: NA
cdr3_aa: CASSVGYNEQFF
cdr3_nt: TGTGCCAGCAGTGTAGGATACAATGAGCAGTTCTTC

clone_size: NA
j_call: TRBJ2-7
v_call: TRBV18
d_call: NA
cdr3_aa: CASSPGGGGDEQYF
cdr3_nt: TGTGCCAGCTCACCAGGGGGAGGCGGGGACGAGCAGTACTTC

clone_size: once
j_call: TRBJ1-3
v_call: TRBV6-6
d_call: NA
cdr3_aa: CASSYTMGGGNTIYF
cdr3_nt: TGTGCCAGCAGTTACACGATGGGTGGTGGAAACACCATATATTTT

clone_size: NA
j_call: TRBJ2-7
v_call: TRBV11-2
d_call: NA
cdr3_aa: CASSLDPGTLYEQYF
cdr3_nt: TGTGCCAGCAGCTTAGACCCAGGGACCCTCTACGAGCAGTACTTC

clone_size: NA
j_call: TRBJ2-3
v_call: TRBV6-1
d_call: TRBD2
cdr3_aa: CASSEAGAGLSTDTQYF
cdr3_nt: TGTGCCAGCAGTGAAGCGGGTGCGGGACTAAGCACAGATACGCAGTATTTT

clone_size: NA
j_call: TRBJ2-3
v_call: TRBV28
d_call: NA
cdr3_aa: CASSAGGTDTQYF
cdr3_nt: TGTGCCAGCAGTGCTGGCGGCACAGATACGCAGTATTTT

clone_size: NA
j_call: TRBJ1-1
v_call: TRBV30
d_call: NA
cdr3_aa: CAWTLGGDTEAFF
cdr3_nt: TGTGCCTGGACCTTGGGGGGGGACACTGAAGCTTTCTTT

clone_size: NA
j_call: TRBJ2-7
v_call: TRBV21-1
d_call: NA
cdr3_aa: CASSKVPGGSYEQYF
cdr3_nt: TGTGCCAGCAGCAAAGTTCCGGGTGGGTCCTACGAGCAGTACTTC

clone_size: NA
j_call: TRBJ1-4
v_call: TRBV5-1
d_call: NA
cdr3_aa: CASSLWYNEKLFF
cdr3_nt: TGCGCCAGCAGCTTGTGGTATAATGAAAAACTGTTTTTT

clone_size: NA
j_call: TRBJ2-1
v_call: TRBV27
d_call: NA
cdr3_aa: CASSFRSGYNEQFF
cdr3_nt: TGTGCCAGCAGTTTCCGTTCTGGGTACAATGAGCAGTTCTTC

clone_size: NA
j_call: TRBJ2-1
v_call: TRBV6-6
d_call: TRBD1
cdr3_aa: CASSGTGGRNNEQFF
cdr3_nt: TGTGCCAGCAGTGGGACAGGGGGAAGGAACAATGAGCAGTTCTTC

clone_size: NA
j_call: TRBJ2-3
v_call: TRBV5-1
d_call: NA
cdr3_aa: CASSPGAAPDTQYF
cdr3_nt: TGCGCCAGCAGCCCCGGGGCAGCGCCAGATACGCAGTATTTT

clone_size: NA
j_call: TRBJ2-5
v_call: TRBV5-4
d_call: NA
cdr3_aa: CASSYLSGGQYF
cdr3_nt: TGTGCCAGCAGCTACCTATCTGGGGGCCAGTACTTC

clone_size: NA
j_call: TRBJ1-4
v_call: TRBV4-1
d_call: NA
cdr3_aa: CASSQSGVGNEKLFF
cdr3_nt: TGCGCCAGCAGCCAATCCGGGGTGGGAAATGAAAAACTGTTTTTT

clone_size: NA
j_call: TRBJ2-7
v_call: TRBV5-8
d_call: NA
cdr3_aa: CASSSPPGEQYF
cdr3_nt: TGTGCCAGCAGCTCGCCTCCGGGCGAGCAGTACTTC

clone_size: once
j_call: TRBJ1-2
v_call: TRBV5-4
d_call: NA
cdr3_aa: CASTNTANYGYTF
cdr3_nt: TGTGCCAGCACCAATACAGCTAACTATGGCTACACCTTC

clone_size: NA
j_call: TRBJ1-1
v_call: TRBV5-1
d_call: NA
cdr3_aa: CASSIVGEVNTEAFF
cdr3_nt: TGCGCCAGCAGCATCGTCGGGGAGGTGAACACTGAAGCTTTCTTT

clone_size: NA
j_call: TRBJ2-7
v_call: TRBV5-6
d_call: NA
cdr3_aa: CASSLLHGRSSYEQYF
cdr3_nt: TGTGCCAGCAGCTTGCTCCACGGCAGGAGCTCCTACGAGCAGTACTTC

clone_size: NA
j_call: TRBJ2-6
v_call: TRBV7-8
d_call: TRBD1
cdr3_aa: CASSPVAWTGLSSGANVLTF
cdr3_nt: TGTGCCAGCAGCCCCGTGGCCTGGACAGGGTTATCCTCTGGGGCCAACGTCCTGACTTTC

clone_size: NA
j_call: TRBJ2-2
v_call: TRBV5-4
d_call: NA
cdr3_aa: CASRFGASNTGELFF
cdr3_nt: TGTGCCAGCAGATTTGGGGCTAGTAACACCGGGGAGCTGTTTTTT

clone_size: NA
j_call: TRBJ2-1
v_call: TRBV7-2
d_call: TRBD2
cdr3_aa: CASSHTGGPTYNEQFF
cdr3_nt: TGTGCCAGCAGTCACACGGGAGGGCCAACCTACAATGAGCAGTTCTTC

clone_size: NA
j_call: TRBJ1-1
v_call: TRBV18
d_call: NA
cdr3_aa: CASSPQGAFTEAFF
cdr3_nt: TGTGCCAGCTCACCACAGGGAGCGTTCACTGAAGCTTTCTTT

clone_size: NA
j_call: TRBJ2-7
v_call: TRBV28
d_call: NA
cdr3_aa: CASSPRYEQYF
cdr3_nt: TGTGCCAGCAGCCCCCGCTACGAGCAGTACTTC

clone_size: NA
j_call: TRBJ2-1
v_call: TRBV4-1
d_call: TRBD2
cdr3_aa: CASSQATSGSYNEQFF
cdr3_nt: TGCGCCAGCAGCCAGGCCACTAGCGGGAGCTACAATGAGCAGTTCTTC

clone_size: once
j_call: TRBJ2-3
v_call: TRBV7-2
d_call: TRBD2
cdr3_aa: CASSRGLAGATSTDTQYF
cdr3_nt: TGTGCCAGCAGCCGCGGACTAGCGGGAGCCACTAGCACAGATACGCAGTATTTT

clone_size: NA
j_call: TRBJ2-2
v_call: TRBV7-9
d_call: NA
cdr3_aa: CASSVGHTGELFF
cdr3_nt: TGTGCCAGCAGCGTTGGGCACACCGGGGAGCTGTTTTTT

clone_size: once
j_call: TRBJ2-3
v_call: TRBV5-6
d_call: NA
cdr3_aa: CASSYGSTGGDTQYF
cdr3_nt: TGTGCCAGCAGCTACGGGAGTACCGGAGGGGATACGCAGTATTTT

clone_size: NA
j_call: TRBJ1-5
v_call: TRBV6-6
d_call: NA
cdr3_aa: CASTLDSNHPQHF
cdr3_nt: TGTGCCAGCACCTTGGATAGCAATCATCCCCAGCATTTT